This T cell receptor (beta chain) was documented in a study of CXCR3-negative and CXCR3-positive naive CD8 T cells. To note about this clonotype: Its cognate antigen is unknown.

The CDR3 spans 19 residues. CDR1 and CDR2 (germline): LGHDT, YNNKEL (reference sequence). Study-level findings and limits: Higher TRB CDR3 hydrophobicity marked CXCR3-positive naive cells relative to CXCR3-negative naive cells. Naive CXCR3-negative cells resembled naive CXCR3-positive cells in TRBV-TRBJ usage; memory cells differed.

Every CD8+ T cell subset underwent triplicate sorting at roughly 300,000 cells apiece. Researchers prepared the TRB cDNA libraries using 5' RACE with UMI labels. TCRdb reprocessed the 5' RACE reads, keeping one entry per CDR3 protein, no DNA. The sample totals about 50,000 distinct CDR3 sequences. V and J are TRBV3-1 and TRBJ1-5; TCRdb gives TRBD1 as the D gene, but with no DNA this cannot be confirmed. The source is a human donor in good health. Some clones in this sample may be carry-over from other donors' samples. Sequenced sample: naive CXCR3+ CD8+ T cells from blood. The subset denotes: CD45RO-CCR7+CD27+CD95- naive CD8+ T cells expressing CXCR3 (TNR3+). The CDR3: CASRIGGGRKRYSNQPQHF.